This T cell receptor beta chain was identified during a study of CD8 T cells in Susac syndrome. Study at large: Treatment status at blood draw for the Susac syndrome patients was therapy-naive, corticosteroids, or intravenous immunoglobulin alone.

The RNA, about 0.45 to 1 ug, was put through reverse transcription using random hexamers. From the immunoSEQ multiplex PCR reads, TCRdb called clonotypes with MiXCR, one entry per CDR3 protein. The sample records some 110,000 distinct CDR3 sequences, 96% being singletons. Germline-derived CDR1 and CDR2 are SQVTM and ANQGSEA. The CDR3 covers 12 residues. V trimming: 6 bases; J trimming: 3 bases; junction bases outside the gene matches: 4. The chain employs TRBV29-1 and TRBJ2-5; 7 bases line up with TRBD1. The TCR comes from a human donor with Susac syndrome. The sequenced material came from CD4+ T cells from PBMCs. The chain's CDR3 is CSVAGTEETQYF. In nucleotides, the CDR3 is TGCAGCGTCGCAGGGACAGAAGAGACCCAGTACTTC.